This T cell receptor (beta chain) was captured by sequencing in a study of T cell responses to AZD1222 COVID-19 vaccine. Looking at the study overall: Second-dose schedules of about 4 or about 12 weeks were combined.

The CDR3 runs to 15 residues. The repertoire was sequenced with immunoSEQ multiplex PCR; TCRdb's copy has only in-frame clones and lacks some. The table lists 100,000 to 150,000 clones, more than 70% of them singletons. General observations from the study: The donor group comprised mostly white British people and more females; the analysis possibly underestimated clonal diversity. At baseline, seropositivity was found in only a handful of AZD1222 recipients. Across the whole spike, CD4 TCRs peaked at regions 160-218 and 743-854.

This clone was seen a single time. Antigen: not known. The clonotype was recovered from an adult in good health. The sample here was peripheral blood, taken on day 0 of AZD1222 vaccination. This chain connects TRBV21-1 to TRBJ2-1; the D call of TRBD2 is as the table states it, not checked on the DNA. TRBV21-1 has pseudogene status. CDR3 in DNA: TGTGCCAAACCCGGGGAGCGGCCCCCGAGGACTGAGCAGTTCTTC. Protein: CAKPGERPPRTEQFF.